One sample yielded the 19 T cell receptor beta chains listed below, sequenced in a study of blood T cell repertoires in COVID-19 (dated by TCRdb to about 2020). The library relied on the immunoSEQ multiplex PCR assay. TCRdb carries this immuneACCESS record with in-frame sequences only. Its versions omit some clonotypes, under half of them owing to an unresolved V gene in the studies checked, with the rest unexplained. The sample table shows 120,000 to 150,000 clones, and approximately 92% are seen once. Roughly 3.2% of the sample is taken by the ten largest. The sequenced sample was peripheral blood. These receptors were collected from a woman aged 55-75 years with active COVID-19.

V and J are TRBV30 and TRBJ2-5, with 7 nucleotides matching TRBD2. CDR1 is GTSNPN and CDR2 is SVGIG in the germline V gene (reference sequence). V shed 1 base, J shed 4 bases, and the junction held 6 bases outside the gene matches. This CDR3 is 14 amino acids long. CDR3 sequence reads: CAWSEGGSRETQYF. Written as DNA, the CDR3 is TGTGCCTGGAGTGAAGGCGGGAGTAGAGAGACCCAGTACTTC.

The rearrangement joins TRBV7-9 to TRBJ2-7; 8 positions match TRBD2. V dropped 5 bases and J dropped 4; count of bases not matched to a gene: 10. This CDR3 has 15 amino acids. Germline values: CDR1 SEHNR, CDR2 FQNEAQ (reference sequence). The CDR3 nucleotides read TGTGCCAGCAGCCCCCCGGGAGGGTTTGCATACGAGCAGTACTTC. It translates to CASSPPGGFAYEQYF. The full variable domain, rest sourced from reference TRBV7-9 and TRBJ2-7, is DTGVSQNPRHKITKRGQNVTFRCDPISEHNRLYWYRQTLGQGPEFLTYFQNEAQLEKSRLLSDRFSAERPKGSFSTLEIQRTEQGDSAMYLCASSPPGGFAYEQYFGPGTRLTVT.

CDR3 in DNA: TGCGCCAGCAGCTCCCCAGGGAACACTGAAGCTTTCTTT. This encodes CASSSPGNTEAFF. This chain uses TRBV5-1 with TRBJ1-1; D gene unclear. V was trimmed by 3 bases and J by 1 base, leaving 7 bases between them. Looked up from germline, CDR1 is SGHRS and CDR2 is YFSETQ. This CDR3 is 13 amino acids long.

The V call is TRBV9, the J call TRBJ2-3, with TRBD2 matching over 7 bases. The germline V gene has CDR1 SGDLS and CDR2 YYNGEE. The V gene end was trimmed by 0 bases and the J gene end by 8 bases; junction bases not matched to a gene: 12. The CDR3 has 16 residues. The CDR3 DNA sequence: TGTGCCAGCAGCGTAGGACTAGCCGGCGGGGGTGGTACGCAGTATTTT. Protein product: CASSVGLAGGGGTQYF.

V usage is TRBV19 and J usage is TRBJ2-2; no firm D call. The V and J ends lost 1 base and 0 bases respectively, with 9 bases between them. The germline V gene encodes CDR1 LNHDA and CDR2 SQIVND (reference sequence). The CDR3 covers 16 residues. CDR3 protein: CASSIAPRANTGELFF. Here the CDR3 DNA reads TGTGCCAGTAGTATAGCCCCCCGGGCGAACACCGGGGAGCTGTTTTTT.

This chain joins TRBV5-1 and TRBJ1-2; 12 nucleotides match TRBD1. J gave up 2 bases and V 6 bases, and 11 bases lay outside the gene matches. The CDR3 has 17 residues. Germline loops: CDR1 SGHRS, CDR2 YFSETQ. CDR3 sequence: CASTSAGTGGLNYGYTF. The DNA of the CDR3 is TGCGCCAGCACCTCGGCGGGGACAGGGGGCTTAAACTATGGCTACACCTTC.

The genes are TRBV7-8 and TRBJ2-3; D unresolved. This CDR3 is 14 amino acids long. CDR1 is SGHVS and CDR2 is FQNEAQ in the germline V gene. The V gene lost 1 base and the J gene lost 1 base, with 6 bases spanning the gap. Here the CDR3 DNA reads TGTGCCAGCAGCTTAGTAACACGCACAGATACGCAGTATTTT. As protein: CASSLVTRTDTQYF. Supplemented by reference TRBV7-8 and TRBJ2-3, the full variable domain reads GAGVSQSPRYKVAKRGQDVALRCDPISGHVSLFWYQQALGQGPEFLTYFQNEAQLDKSGLPSDRFFAERPEGSVSTLKIQRTQQEDSAVYLCASSLVTRTDTQYFGPGTRLTVL.

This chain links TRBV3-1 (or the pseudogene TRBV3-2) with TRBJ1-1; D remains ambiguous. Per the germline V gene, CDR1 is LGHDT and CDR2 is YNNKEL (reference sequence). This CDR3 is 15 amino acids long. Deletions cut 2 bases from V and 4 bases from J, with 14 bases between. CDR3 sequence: CASSQIRAGGTEAFF. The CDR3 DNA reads TGTGCCAGCAGCCAAATCCGGGCAGGAGGCACTGAAGCTTTCTTT.

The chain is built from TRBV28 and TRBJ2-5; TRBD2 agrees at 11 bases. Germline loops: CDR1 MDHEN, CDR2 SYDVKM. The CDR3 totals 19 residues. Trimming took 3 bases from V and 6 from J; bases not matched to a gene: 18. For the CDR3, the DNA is TGTGCCAGCAGTTTCCAATTGACTAGCGGGAATTGGTTTAGGAAGACCCAGTACTTC. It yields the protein CASSFQLTSGNWFRKTQYF.

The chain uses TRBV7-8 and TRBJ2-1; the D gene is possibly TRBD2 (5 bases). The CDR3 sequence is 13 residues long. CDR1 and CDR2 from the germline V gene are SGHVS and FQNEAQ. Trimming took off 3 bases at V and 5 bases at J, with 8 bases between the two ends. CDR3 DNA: TGTGCCAGCAGCTTCCAGAGGGACAATGAGCAGTTCTTC. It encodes CASSFQRDNEQFF.

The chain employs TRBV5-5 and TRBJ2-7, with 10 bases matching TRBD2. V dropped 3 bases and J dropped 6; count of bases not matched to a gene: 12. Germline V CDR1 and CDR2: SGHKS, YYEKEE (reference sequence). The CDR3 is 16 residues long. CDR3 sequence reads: CASSSSLAGVGLEQYF. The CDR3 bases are TGTGCCAGCAGCTCCTCTCTAGCGGGAGTGGGGCTCGAGCAGTACTTC.

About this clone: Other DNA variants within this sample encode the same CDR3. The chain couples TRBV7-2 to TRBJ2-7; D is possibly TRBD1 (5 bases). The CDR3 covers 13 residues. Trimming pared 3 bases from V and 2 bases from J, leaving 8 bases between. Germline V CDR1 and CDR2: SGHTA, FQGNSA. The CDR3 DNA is TGTGCCAGCAGCTTCGGCAGGGCCTACGAGCAGTACTTC. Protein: CASSFGRAYEQYF.

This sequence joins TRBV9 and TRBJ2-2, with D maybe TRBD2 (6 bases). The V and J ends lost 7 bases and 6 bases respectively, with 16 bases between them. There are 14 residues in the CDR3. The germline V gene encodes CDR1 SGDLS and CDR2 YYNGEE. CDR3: CASSLGGVSGELFF. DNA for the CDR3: TGTGCCAGCTCCCTCGGGGGAGTGTCCGGGGAGCTGTTTTTT.

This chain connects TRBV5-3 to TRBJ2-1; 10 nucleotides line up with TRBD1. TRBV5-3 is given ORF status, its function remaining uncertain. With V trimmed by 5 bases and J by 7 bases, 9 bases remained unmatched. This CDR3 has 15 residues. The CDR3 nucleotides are TGTGCCAGAAGTTCCGGGACAGGGGTTTGGAATGAGCAGTTCTTC. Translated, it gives CARSSGTGVWNEQFF.

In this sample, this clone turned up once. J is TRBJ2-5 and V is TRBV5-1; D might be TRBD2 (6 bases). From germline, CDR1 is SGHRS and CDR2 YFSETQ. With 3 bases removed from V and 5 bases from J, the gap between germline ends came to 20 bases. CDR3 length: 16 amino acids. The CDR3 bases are TGCGCCAGCAGCTCCCGAAGGGAGGCCTGGGGGGAGACCCAGTACTTC. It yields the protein CASSSRREAWGETQYF.

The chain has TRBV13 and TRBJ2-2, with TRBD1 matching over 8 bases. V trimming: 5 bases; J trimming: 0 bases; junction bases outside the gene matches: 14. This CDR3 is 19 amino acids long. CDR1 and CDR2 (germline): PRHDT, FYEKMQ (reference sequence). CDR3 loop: CASSALLGDRRSNTGELFF. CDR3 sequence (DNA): TGTGCCAGCAGCGCACTACTGGGGGACAGGCGATCGAACACCGGGGAGCTGTTTTTT.

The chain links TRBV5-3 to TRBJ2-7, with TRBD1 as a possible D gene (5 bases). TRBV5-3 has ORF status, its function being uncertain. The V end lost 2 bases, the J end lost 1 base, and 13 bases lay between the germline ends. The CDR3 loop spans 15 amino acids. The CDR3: CARSLVLRGSYEQYF. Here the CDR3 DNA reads TGTGCCAGAAGCTTAGTTCTTAGGGGTTCCTACGAGCAGTACTTC.

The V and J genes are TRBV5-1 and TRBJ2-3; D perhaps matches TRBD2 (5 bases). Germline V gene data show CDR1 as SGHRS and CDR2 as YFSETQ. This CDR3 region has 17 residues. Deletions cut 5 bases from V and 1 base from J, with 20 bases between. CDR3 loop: CASSLAGLRVGTDTQYF. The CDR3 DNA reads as TGCGCCAGCAGTCTGGCGGGTCTTCGGGTGGGCACAGATACGCAGTATTTT.

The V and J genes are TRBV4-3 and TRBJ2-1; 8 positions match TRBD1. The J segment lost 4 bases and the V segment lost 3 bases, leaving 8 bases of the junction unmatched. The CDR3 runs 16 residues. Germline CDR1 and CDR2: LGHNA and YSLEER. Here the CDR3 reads CASSHIGQGKYNEQFF. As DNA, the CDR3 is TGCGCCAGCAGCCACATAGGACAGGGCAAATACAATGAGCAGTTCTTC.